Detailed here is one TCR beta chain. The V end was cut by 6 bases, the J end by 8 bases, with 10 bases between. This CDR3 is 11 amino acids long. These data originate in a study of T cell responses to AZD1222 COVID-19 vaccine. Using immunoSEQ multiplex PCR, the repertoire was profiled, and TCRdb retains in-frame clones only, with some absent. The sample lists just under 55,000 clones, about 89% occurring once. Specimen: peripheral blood, collected on day 0 of AZD1222 vaccination. The sequence came from an adult in good health. V gene TRBV12-3 or TRBV12-4 combines with J gene TRBJ1-2, with no clear D. CDR3 nucleotides: TGTGCCAGCAGCCGGGGAGGAGGCTACACCTTC. It is translated as CASSRGGGYTF.